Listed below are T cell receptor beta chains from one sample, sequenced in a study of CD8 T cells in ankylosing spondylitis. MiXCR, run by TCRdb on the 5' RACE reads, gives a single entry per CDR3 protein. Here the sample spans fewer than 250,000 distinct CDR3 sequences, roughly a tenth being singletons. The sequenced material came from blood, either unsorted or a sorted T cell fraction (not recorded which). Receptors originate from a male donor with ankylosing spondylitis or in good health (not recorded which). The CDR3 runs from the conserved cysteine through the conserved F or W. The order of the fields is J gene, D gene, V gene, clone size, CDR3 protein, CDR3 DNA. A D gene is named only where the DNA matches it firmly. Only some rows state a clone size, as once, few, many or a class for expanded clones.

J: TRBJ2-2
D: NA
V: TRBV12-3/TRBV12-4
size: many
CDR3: CASTQGTGELFF
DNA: TGTGCCAGCACCCAGGGGACCGGGGAGCTGTTTTTT

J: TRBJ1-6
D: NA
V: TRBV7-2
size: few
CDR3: CASSLDRTVNSPLHF
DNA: TGTGCCAGCAGCTTAGATAGGACAGTGAATTCACCCCTCCACTTT

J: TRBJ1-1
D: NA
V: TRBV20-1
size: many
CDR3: CSAPRTIEAFF
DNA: TGCAGTGCCCCGAGAACCATTGAAGCTTTCTTT

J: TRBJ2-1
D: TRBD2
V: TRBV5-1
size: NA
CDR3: CASSSRGGGYNEQFF
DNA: TGCGCCAGCAGCTCCCGCGGGGGGGGATACAATGAGCAGTTCTTC

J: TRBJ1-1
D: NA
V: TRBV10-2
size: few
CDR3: CACSPRQARSPRTEAFF
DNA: TGCGCCTGTTCGCCGCGACAGGCGAGGTCCCCGCGTACTGAAGCTTTCTTT

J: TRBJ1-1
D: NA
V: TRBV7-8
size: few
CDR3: CASSQWQGGMNTEAFF
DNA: TGTGCCAGCAGTCAATGGCAGGGAGGAATGAACACTGAAGCTTTCTTT

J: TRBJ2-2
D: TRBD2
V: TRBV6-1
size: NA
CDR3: CASSVSGGLANTGELFF
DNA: TGTGCCAGCAGTGTTAGCGGGGGCCTTGCGAACACCGGGGAGCTGTTTTTT

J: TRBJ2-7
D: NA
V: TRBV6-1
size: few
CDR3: CASSPLEEGRHEQYF
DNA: TGTGCCAGCAGCCCTCTCGAGGAGGGACGGCACGAGCAGTACTTC

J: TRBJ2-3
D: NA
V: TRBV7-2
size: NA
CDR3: CASSFGQTTLATQYF
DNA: TGTGCCAGCAGCTTCGGACAGACCACCCTGGCTACGCAGTATTTT

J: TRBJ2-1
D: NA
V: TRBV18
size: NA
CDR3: CASSPTSDEQFF
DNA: TGTGCCAGCTCACCAACGAGTGATGAGCAGTTCTTC

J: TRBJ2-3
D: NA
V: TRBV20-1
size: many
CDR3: CSAGKAYTASTDTQYF
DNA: TGCAGTGCCGGGAAGGCATACACGGCTAGCACAGATACGCAGTATTTT

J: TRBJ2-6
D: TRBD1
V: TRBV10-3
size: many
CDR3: CAISDLGTGAIGGANVLTF
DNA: TGTGCCATCAGTGATTTGGGAACAGGGGCTATAGGAGGGGCCAACGTCCTGACTTTC